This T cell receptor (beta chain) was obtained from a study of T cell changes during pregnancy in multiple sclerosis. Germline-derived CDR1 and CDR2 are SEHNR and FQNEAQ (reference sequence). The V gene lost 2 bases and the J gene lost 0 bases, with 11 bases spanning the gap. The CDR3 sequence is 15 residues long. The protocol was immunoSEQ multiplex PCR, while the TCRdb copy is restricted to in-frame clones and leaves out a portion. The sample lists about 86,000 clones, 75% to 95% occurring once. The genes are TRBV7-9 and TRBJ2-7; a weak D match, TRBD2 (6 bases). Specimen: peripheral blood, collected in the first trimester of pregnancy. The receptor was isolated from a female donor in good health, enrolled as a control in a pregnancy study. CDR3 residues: CASSLSAGPSYEQYF. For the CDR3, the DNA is TGTGCCAGCAGCTTATCGGCGGGACCCTCCTACGAGCAGTACTTC.